Below, 25 T cell receptor beta chains from the same sample are listed, as sequenced in a study of long-term antiretroviral therapy in people with HIV. The run of the v3.0 immunoSEQ assay was at survey level. Sequencing used immunoSEQ multiplex PCR; TCRdb keeps in-frame clones, though not all of them. The profile shows 20,000 to 30,000 clones, about 85% of them singletons. The source was unsorted PBMCs, collected 4.7 to 5 years after starting antiretroviral therapy. These TCRs come from a man aged 40-49 years with HIV.

This clone was counted a single time. V usage is TRBV7-9 and J usage is TRBJ1-5; 9 nucleotides agree with TRBD1. The CDR3 length is 19 residues. V lost 3 bases, J lost 1 base, and 13 bases stayed unmatched. Germline loops: CDR1 SEHNR, CDR2 FQNEAQ (reference sequence). The CDR3 nucleotides read TGTGCCAGCAGCTTCGATTTGTCGGACAGGGGTGCAAGCAATCAGCCCCAGCATTTT. Protein sequence: CASSFDLSDRGASNQPQHF.

The V gene is TRBV9, the J gene TRBJ2-7; D gene ambiguous. The CDR3 contains 12 residues. V was shortened by 0 bases and J by 4 bases, with 5 bases between the two germline ends. Germline V lookup: CDR1 SGDLS, CDR2 YYNGEE. The CDR3: CASSVDGYEQYF. In nucleotides, the CDR3 is TGTGCCAGCAGCGTAGACGGATACGAGCAGTACTTC.

This CDR3 is CASSNGQGRETQYF. CDR3 DNA sequence: TGTGCCAGCTCAAACGGACAGGGTAGAGAGACCCAGTACTTC. The rearrangement uses TRBV18 and TRBJ2-5; 8 nucleotides match TRBD1. This CDR3 is built from 14 residues. Germline-derived CDR1 and CDR2 are KGHSH and LQKENI. J lost 4 bases, V lost 5 bases, and 6 bases had no gene match.

The chain couples TRBV5-1 to TRBJ2-2; D may be TRBD2 (5 bases). CDR1 and CDR2 (germline): SGHRS, YFSETQ. This CDR3 is 15 amino acids long. Trimming cost V 0 bases and J 5 bases, with 11 bases left between them. The chain's CDR3 is CASSLERGRTGELFF. In nucleotides, the CDR3 is TGCGCCAGCAGCTTGGAACGGGGAAGAACCGGGGAGCTGTTTTTT.

This sequence joins TRBV28 and TRBJ2-1, with D maybe TRBD2 (6 bases). This CDR3 has 15 residues. V was shortened by 3 bases and J by 5 bases, with 14 bases between the two germline ends. From germline, CDR1 is MDHEN and CDR2 SYDVKM. CDR3 residues: CASSFPIGEDNEQFF. In DNA form, the CDR3 reads TGTGCCAGCAGTTTCCCTATAGGGGAGGACAATGAGCAGTTCTTC. Based on the CDR3 plus reference TRBV28 and TRBJ2-1, the full variable domain is DVKVTQSSRYLVKRTGEKVFLECVQDMDHENMFWYRQDPGLGLRLIYFSYDVKMKEKGDIPEGYSVSREKKERFSLILESASTNQTSMYLCASSFPIGEDNEQFFGPGTRLTVL.

The chain employs TRBV20-1 and TRBJ1-2, with TRBD1 as a possible D gene (6 bases). CDR3 length: 11 residues. V was clipped by 6 bases and J by 11 bases, with 16 bases between them. Germline CDR1 DFQATT, CDR2 SNEGSKA (reference sequence). The CDR3 nucleotides read TGCAGTGCCGAGGGGCTGGACAGTTACACCTTC. It specifies CSAEGLDSYTF.

The V and J genes are TRBV7-2 and TRBJ1-3; a possible D gene is TRBD1 (5 bases). CDR3 length: 15 amino acids. Germline V lookup: CDR1 SGHTA, CDR2 FQGNSA. The V gene lost 4 bases and the J gene lost 1 base, with 11 bases spanning the gap. CDR3 sequence (DNA): TGTGCCAGCAGCTCCGCCTCAGGGTCTGGAAACACCATATATTTT. This codes for CASSSASGSGNTIYF.

The chain joins TRBV29-1 to TRBJ2-7; weak D call: TRBD2 (6 bases). Trimming left V 6 bases short and J 6 bases short, with 18 bases between. The CDR3 sequence is 13 residues long. Germline V gene sequence: CDR1 SQVTM, CDR2 ANQGSEA. The CDR3 sequence is CSVTAGDGFEQYF. For the CDR3, the DNA is TGCAGCGTCACAGCGGGCGACGGCTTCGAGCAGTACTTC.

The V call is TRBV19, the J call TRBJ1-5, with TRBD1 matching over 8 bases. Germline trimming cut 0 bases from V and 4 bases from J; bases unmatched to any gene: 11. The CDR3 runs to 18 residues. CDR1 and CDR2 from the germline V gene are LNHDA and SQIVND (reference sequence). The CDR3 region has the DNA TGTGCCAGTAGTATAGATGGGGCAGGGGGCCTCGGGAATCAGCCCCAGCATTTT. Its translation is CASSIDGAGGLGNQPQHF.

The chain carries TRBV7-8 and TRBJ2-5; D is uncertain. Germline CDR1 reads SGHVS; CDR2 reads FQNEAQ. V lost 4 bases and J lost 2, with 11 bases in between. The CDR3 covers 14 residues. CDR3 nucleotides: TGTGCCAGCAGCTCAAACCCCGGACAAGAGACCCAGTACTTC. Amino acid sequence: CASSSNPGQETQYF.

The chain couples TRBV5-8 to TRBJ1-2; 8 bases are shared with TRBD1. The J segment lost 4 bases and the V segment lost 2 bases, leaving 7 bases of the junction unmatched. This CDR3 is built from 15 residues. Germline V gene data show CDR1 as SGHTS and CDR2 as YDEGEE. The CDR3 is CASSLKQGVGYGYTF. In DNA, the CDR3 is TGTGCCAGCAGCTTAAAACAGGGGGTCGGCTATGGCTACACCTTC.

The rearrangement uses TRBV5-1 and TRBJ2-7; maybe TRBD1 (7 bases). The germline V gene encodes CDR1 SGHRS and CDR2 YFSETQ. V was cut by 3 bases and J by 2 bases, with 15 bases left in between. The CDR3 is 15 amino acids. This CDR3 reads CASSSGAGGTYEQYF. CDR3 DNA sequence: TGCGCCAGCAGCTCGGGGGCAGGGGGTACCTACGAGCAGTACTTC.

The rearrangement uses TRBV6-1 and TRBJ1-4; D remains ambiguous. The V gene lost 3 bases and the J gene lost 10 bases, with 9 bases spanning the gap. Looked up from germline, CDR1 is MNHNS and CDR2 is SASEGT. CDR3 size: 12 residues. The chain's CDR3 is CASSEGTGKLFF. The CDR3 DNA reads TGTGCCAGCAGTGAGGGCACCGGAAAACTGTTTTTT.

The chain couples TRBV6-1 to TRBJ2-7; D possibly matches TRBD1 or TRBD2 (6 bases each). The germline V and J ends were trimmed by 3 bases and 11 bases, with 23 bases remaining between them. The CDR3 consists of 15 residues. Germline-derived CDR1 and CDR2 are MNHNS and SASEGT. The CDR3 nucleotides are TGTGCCAGCAGTGATCCGACAGGAACGCCGGGGGTGGAGTACTTC. This sequence encodes CASSDPTGTPGVEYF.

This rearrangement joins TRBV20-1 to TRBJ2-2; D gene ambiguous. This CDR3 contains 11 residues. Trimming cost V 6 bases and J 1 base, with 3 bases left between them. Germline V lookup: CDR1 DFQATT, CDR2 SNEGSKA (reference sequence). The CDR3 loop is CSAENTGELFF. Here the CDR3 DNA reads TGCAGTGCCGAGAACACCGGGGAGCTGTTTTTT.

J is TRBJ2-7 and V is TRBV7-2; 7 nucleotides agree with TRBD2. CDR3 length: 15 amino acids. V lost 2 bases and J lost 4; bases outside the gene matches: 8. Germline V gene data show CDR1 as SGHTA and CDR2 as FQGNSA. The CDR3 reads CASSLLRGDLYEQYF. Written as DNA, the CDR3 is TGTGCCAGCAGCTTACTTCGGGGGGACTTATACGAGCAGTACTTC.

The rearrangement joins TRBV4-2 to TRBJ2-7; D might be TRBD1 (6 bases). Germline V gives CDR1 LGHNA, CDR2 YNFKEQ. V was trimmed by 3 bases and J by 6 bases, leaving 9 bases between them. This CDR3 spans 12 amino acids. The CDR3 here is CASSHGGGEQYF. The CDR3 DNA follows: TGTGCCAGCAGCCATGGGGGCGGCGAGCAGTACTTC.

The J gene is TRBJ2-3, the V gene TRBV18; 10 bases match TRBD2. CDR3 length: 15 amino acids. The V and J ends lost 4 bases and 0 bases, in that order; junction bases with no gene match: 1. Germline CDR1 is KGHSH and CDR2 is LQKENI. The CDR3 coding sequence is TGTGCCAGCTCACAGACTAGCGGGAGCACAGATACGCAGTATTTT. As protein: CASSQTSGSTDTQYF. Based on the CDR3 plus reference TRBV18 and TRBJ2-3, the full variable domain is NAGVMQNPRHLVRRRGQEARLRCSPMKGHSHVYWYRQLPEEGLKFMVYLQKENIIDESGMPKERFSAEFPKEGPSILRIQQVVRGDSAAYFCASSQTSGSTDTQYFGPGTRLTVL.

The chain carries TRBV5-5 and TRBJ2-1; TRBD2 matches 14 bases. J lost 6 bases, V lost 4 bases, and 18 bases had no gene match. The length of the CDR3 is 20 residues. The germline gives CDR1 SGHKS, CDR2 YYEKEE (reference sequence). The CDR3 protein is CASSTRILTSGRAGSNEQFF. The CDR3 DNA reads TGTGCCAGCAGCACCCGGATCCTGACTAGCGGGAGGGCAGGGTCCAATGAGCAGTTCTTC.

CDR3 region: CSARRTDTQYF. In DNA form, the CDR3 reads TGCAGTGCCAGAAGAACAGATACGCAGTATTTT. The rearrangement links TRBV20-1 to TRBJ2-3; the D is unclear. From germline, CDR1 is DFQATT and CDR2 SNEGSKA (reference sequence). The length of the CDR3 is 11 residues. V was cut by 6 bases and J by 3 bases, with 7 bases left in between.

The chain recombines TRBV28 with TRBJ1-4; D is undetermined. CDR1 and CDR2 from the germline V gene are MDHEN and SYDVKM. V was cut by 3 bases and J by 5 bases, with 16 bases left in between. This CDR3 is 16 amino acids long. The CDR3 nucleotides are TGTGCCAGCAGTTTCCCTAATGGCCTGGTAAATGAAAAACTGTTTTTT. Translating it yields CASSFPNGLVNEKLFF. The full variable domain, completed using reference TRBV28 and TRBJ1-4, is DVKVTQSSRYLVKRTGEKVFLECVQDMDHENMFWYRQDPGLGLRLIYFSYDVKMKEKGDIPEGYSVSREKKERFSLILESASTNQTSMYLCASSFPNGLVNEKLFFGSGTQLSVL.

V usage is TRBV13 and J usage is TRBJ2-3, with 9 bases identical to TRBD2. With 5 bases clipped from V and 1 base from J, the junction kept 16 bases outside the gene matches. The CDR3 is 19 residues long. Germline lookup yields CDR1 PRHDT and CDR2 FYEKMQ (reference sequence). In DNA form, the CDR3 reads TGTGCCAGCAGCCATCACCTCGTTTTAGCGGGAGCGGGCACAGATACGCAGTATTTT. This sequence encodes CASSHHLVLAGAGTDTQYF. Full variable domain (outside the CDR3, taken from reference TRBV13 and TRBJ2-3): AAGVIQSPRHLIKEKRETATLKCYPIPRHDTVYWYQQGPGQDPQFLISFYEKMQSDKGSIPDRFSAQQFSDYHSELNMSSLELGDSALYFCASSHHLVLAGAGTDTQYFGPGTRLTVL.

J is TRBJ1-5 and V is TRBV25-1, with no clear D. The V gene lost 3 bases and the J gene lost 8 bases, with 14 bases spanning the gap. CDR3 length equals 14 residues. Germline V CDR1 and CDR2: MGHDK, SYGVNS. The CDR3 is CASSDGRPGEPQHF. CDR3 DNA: TGTGCCAGCAGTGACGGACGTCCGGGAGAGCCCCAGCATTTT.

The rearrangement links TRBV5-1 to TRBJ1-1; D ambiguous. Between the trimmed V and J ends, which lost 4 bases and 4 bases, there was a span of 17 bases. This CDR3 has 15 amino acids. The germline CDR1 and CDR2 sequences are SGHRS and YFSETQ. CDR3 region: CASSHQVTKGTEAFF. CDR3 DNA: TGCGCCAGCAGCCACCAGGTTACCAAGGGCACTGAAGCTTTCTTT.

The genes are TRBV14 and TRBJ2-7; TRBD1 or TRBD2 may be the D gene (5 bases each). The CDR3 length is 14 residues. Germline V gene data show CDR1 as SGHDN and CDR2 as FVKESK. Trimming took 4 bases from V and 0 from J, leaving 10 bases between them. In DNA, the CDR3 is TGTGCCAGCAGCCGGGGACCGATCTCCTACGAGCAGTACTTC. Translated, it gives CASSRGPISYEQYF.